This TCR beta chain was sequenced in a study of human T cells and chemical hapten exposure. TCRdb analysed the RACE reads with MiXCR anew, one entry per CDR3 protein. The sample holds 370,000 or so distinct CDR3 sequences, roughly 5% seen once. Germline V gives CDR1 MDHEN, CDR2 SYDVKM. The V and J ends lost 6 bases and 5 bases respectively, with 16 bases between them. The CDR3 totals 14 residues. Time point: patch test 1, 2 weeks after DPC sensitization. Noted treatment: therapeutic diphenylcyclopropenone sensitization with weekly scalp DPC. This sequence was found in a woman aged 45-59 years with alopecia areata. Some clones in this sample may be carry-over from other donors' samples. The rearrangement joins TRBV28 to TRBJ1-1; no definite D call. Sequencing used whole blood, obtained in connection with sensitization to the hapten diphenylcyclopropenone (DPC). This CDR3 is CASRVPSVNTEAFF. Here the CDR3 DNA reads TGTGCCAGCAGGGTCCCGAGTGTAAATACTGAAGCTTTCTTT.